The T cell receptor beta chain under discussion was sequenced for a study of blood T cell repertoires in COVID-19. This CDR3 is 14 amino acids long. V was trimmed by 5 bases and J by 6 bases, leaving 16 bases between them. Germline values: CDR1 LGHDT, CDR2 YNNKEL (reference sequence). TCRdb's copy holds only in-frame clones and misses some; the assay was immunoSEQ multiplex PCR. The sample carries under 300,000 clones, around 80% recorded once. Source material: peripheral blood. The receptor's source is a man aged 40-49 years who had recovered from COVID-19. This rearrangement joins TRBV3-1 (or the pseudogene TRBV3-2) to TRBJ1-2; D is possibly TRBD1 (5 bases). CDR3 sequence: CASSFLGGEDGYTF. CDR3 DNA sequence: TGTGCCAGCAGCTTCCTGGGAGGGGAGGATGGCTACACCTTC.